A selection of T cell receptor beta chains follows, all from one sample in a study of T-cell reconstitution after alpha-beta-depleted transplantation in children. TCRdb analysed the PCR reads with MiXCR anew, one entry per CDR3 protein. Of approximately 130,000 distinct CDR3 sequences listed, 9.7% are singletons. The source material was PBMCs, mostly from graft donor cells, sampled 180 days after TCRalphabeta/CD19-depleted stem cell transplant. The receptors were sampled from a girl under two years old who had a stem cell transplant for combined immunodeficiency, so the T cells may come from the graft donor. Both conserved end residues are part of each CDR3. A D gene is named only where the DNA matches it firmly. Part of the rows lack a size; the others show once, few, many or a class for expanded clones.

clone_size j_call d_call v_call cdr3_aa cdr3_nt
NA TRBJ2-3 TRBD2 TRBV7-2 CASSLGLASTDTQYF TGTGCCAGCAGCCTGGGACTAGCGAGCACAGATACGCAGTATTTT
many TRBJ2-2 NA TRBV12-3/TRBV12-4 CASRQGNTGELFF TGTGCCAGCAGACAGGGGAACACCGGGGAGCTGTTTTTT
many TRBJ2-3 TRBD2 TRBV20-1 CSAGGGFTDTQYF TGCAGTGCCGGGGGGGGTTTCACAGATACGCAGTATTTT
NA TRBJ2-5 NA TRBV5-1 CASSWDGVSQETQYF TGCGCCAGCAGCTGGGACGGCGTTTCCCAAGAGACCCAGTACTTC
few TRBJ2-1 NA TRBV27 CASSLVASYNEQFF TGTGCCAGCAGTTTGGTGGCCAGCTACAATGAGCAGTTCTTC
few TRBJ1-3 NA TRBV15 CATSRDLVNTIYF TGTGCCACCAGCAGAGATCTGGTAAACACCATATATTTT
NA TRBJ2-7 TRBD1 TRBV20-1 CSALRQGANHEQYF TGCAGTGCGCTACGACAGGGTGCCAACCACGAGCAGTACTTC
few TRBJ1-2 NA TRBV5-1 CASSFNPYLNYGYTF TGCGCCAGCAGCTTTAATCCTTACCTAAACTATGGCTACACCTTC
NA TRBJ1-1 NA TRBV9 CASSVEPGQLLNTEAFF TGTGCCAGCAGCGTAGAACCGGGCCAACTCTTGAACACTGAAGCTTTCTTT
few TRBJ2-2 NA TRBV5-1 CASSLVTAGELFF TGCGCCAGCAGCTTAGTTACCGCCGGGGAGCTGTTTTTT
NA TRBJ2-5 NA TRBV7-2 CASSLVVDWAQYF TGTGCCAGCAGCTTAGTGGTTGACTGGGCCCAGTACTTC
few TRBJ2-1 TRBD2 TRBV4-3 CASSQEDRLAGADEQFF TGCGCCAGCAGCCAAGAGGACCGACTAGCGGGAGCGGATGAGCAGTTCTTC
few TRBJ2-5 NA TRBV7-9 CASSLSAQETQYF TGTGCCAGCAGTCTATCAGCCCAAGAGACCCAGTACTTC
many TRBJ2-2 TRBD2 TRBV20-1 CSSSGGTGELFF TGCAGTTCCAGCGGGGGCACCGGGGAGCTGTTTTTT
few TRBJ2-7 NA TRBV29-1 CSVEDPGTYEQYF TGCAGCGTTGAAGATCCCGGAACTTACGAGCAGTACTTC
few TRBJ1-1 NA TRBV10-3 CAISESTRMNTEAFF TGTGCCATCAGTGAGTCGACGAGAATGAACACTGAAGCTTTCTTT
few TRBJ2-7 TRBD2 TRBV6-5 CASSSPGGVSYEQYF TGTGCCAGCAGTTCCCCGGGAGGGGTTTCCTACGAGCAGTACTTC
NA TRBJ2-5 NA TRBV6-2/TRBV6-3 CASARRLFQETQYF TGTGCCAGCGCGAGAAGGCTGTTCCAAGAGACCCAGTACTTC
few TRBJ1-4 TRBD1 TRBV12-3/TRBV12-4 CASSTDPQGWTNEKLFF TGTGCCAGCAGTACCGACCCACAGGGGTGGACTAATGAAAAACTGTTTTTT
few TRBJ2-3 NA TRBV29-1 CSVVVSADTQYF TGCAGCGTTGTTGTGAGTGCAGATACGCAGTATTTT
few TRBJ1-6 NA TRBV5-1 CASSLGGNHYNSPLHF TGCGCCAGCAGCCTCGGAGGAAACCACTATAATTCACCCCTCCACTTT